The following is a TCR beta chain sequence with its context. Antigen unknown. This record comes from a study of somatic mutations in cytotoxic T cells in rheumatoid arthritis. Study-level information: A subset of V beta antibody-stained T-cell populations was isolated by flow sorting, reaching nearly 100% purity, and this subset included V beta1+ cells that went on to TCRB sequencing.

Study-wide results and limits: Significant differences in CD8+ T-cell clonality were not found between rheumatoid arthritis patients and healthy controls (age-matched).

V was pared by 7 bases and J by 9 bases, with 19 bases between. Germline V gene lookup returns CDR1 SNHLY and CDR2 FYNNEI. CDR3 length: 14 amino acids. Healthy controls were blood donors with median age roughly 50 years (range roughly 20-75) and roughly 55% female. Libraries were prepared by immunoSEQ multiplex PCR; TCRdb keeps only in-frame clonotypes and omits some of them. This sample carries some 25,000 clones, over 65% of them seen once, and the ten largest clones take roughly 9.9%. This TCR was recovered from a woman under 30 in good health. Sample: CD8+ T cells sorted from blood. The chain couples TRBV2 to TRBJ1-5; D might be TRBD1 (6 bases). The CDR3 bases are TGTGCCAGCACGAACAGGGCCGACTATAGGCCCCAGCATTTT. This sequence encodes CASTNRADYRPQHF. Looking up the rest from reference TRBV2 and TRBJ1-5 gives the full variable domain: EPEVTQTPSHQVTQMGQEVILRCVPISNHLYFYWYRQILGQKVEFLVSFYNNEISEKSEIFDDQFSVERPDGSNFTLKIRSTKLEDSAMYFCASTNRADYRPQHFGDGTRLSIL.